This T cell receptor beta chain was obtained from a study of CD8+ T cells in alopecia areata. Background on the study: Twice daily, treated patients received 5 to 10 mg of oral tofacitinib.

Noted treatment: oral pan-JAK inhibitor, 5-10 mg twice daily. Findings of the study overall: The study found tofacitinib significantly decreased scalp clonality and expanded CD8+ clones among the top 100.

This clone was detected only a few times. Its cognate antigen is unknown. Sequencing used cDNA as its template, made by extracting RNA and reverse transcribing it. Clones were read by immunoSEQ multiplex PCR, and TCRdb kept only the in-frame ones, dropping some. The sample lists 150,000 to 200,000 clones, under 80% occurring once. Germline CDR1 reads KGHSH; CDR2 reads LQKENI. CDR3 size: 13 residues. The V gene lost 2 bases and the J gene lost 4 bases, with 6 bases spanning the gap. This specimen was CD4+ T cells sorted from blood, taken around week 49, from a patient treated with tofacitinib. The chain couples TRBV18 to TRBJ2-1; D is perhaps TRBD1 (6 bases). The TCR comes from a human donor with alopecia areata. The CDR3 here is CASSPGQYNEQFF. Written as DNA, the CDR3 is TGTGCCAGCTCACCAGGACAGTACAATGAGCAGTTCTTC.